The TCR beta chain under discussion was sequenced for a study of blood T cell repertoires in COVID-19. About the research overall: T cells, B-cell-depleted T cells, or PBMCs provided the cDNA or gDNA that served as material.

Data came from immunoSEQ multiplex PCR; TCRdb stores just in-frame clones and leaves some out. This table holds some 150,000 clones, 88% found once. This CDR3 comprises 15 residues. The TCR originated in a human donor in a cohort sampled during active COVID-19. This chain connects TRBV21-1 to TRBJ2-1; the D call TRBD2 from the table was never checked on the DNA. TRBV21-1 is an annotated pseudogene. Sequenced input: peripheral blood. The CDR3 DNA is TGTGCCAGCAGCAAACTCCGGACTGCGATGAATGAGCAGTTCTTC. It codes for CASSKLRTAMNEQFF.